These T cell receptor beta chains were read from a single sample in a study of cytomegalovirus exposure and HLA in healthy donors. Some clones are missing from TCRdb's copy, which holds only in-frame ones; the method was immunoSEQ multiplex PCR. The profile shows about 130,000 clones, around 80% of them singletons. The sequencing input was PBMCs. The receptor source for this set is a man in his forties or fifties in good health and CMV-seronegative. Both conserved end residues are part of each CDR3. The D gene is left open where the match is weak. Clone size is stated in some rows and not others, as once, few, many or a class when expanded.

>TRBV4-1|TRBJ1-4|NA|TRBD1
TGCGCCAGCAGCCGACTACAAACAGGGGGCTGGGATGAAAAACTGTTTTTT
CASSRLQTGGWDEKLFF
>TRBV11-2|TRBJ1-1|NA|NA
TGTGCCAGCAGCTTAGCCCCCCGCGAAGACACTGAAGCTTTCTTT
CASSLAPREDTEAFF
>TRBV9|TRBJ1-2|NA|NA
TGTGCCAGCAGCGCAAACTCAGGGCAAAGCTATGGCTACACCTTC
CASSANSGQSYGYTF
>TRBV5-1|TRBJ2-2|NA|NA
TGCGCCAGCAGCTTAATGTCGGGCGGGGAGCTGTTTTTT
CASSLMSGGELFF
>TRBV5-6|TRBJ2-3|NA|NA
TGTGCCAGCAGCTTGGCAGGTCAGGGAACGGATACGCAGTATTTT
CASSLAGQGTDTQYF
>TRBV7-9|TRBJ1-6|few|TRBD1
TGTTCCAGCAGCTTAGGCGCAGGGGGCGTCGGCTCACCCCTCCACTTT
CSSSLGAGGVGSPLHF
>TRBV11-3|TRBJ2-6|NA|NA
TGTGCCAGCAGCTTAGATCTCGGACAGTTCTGCTCTGGGGCCAACGTCCTGACTTTC
CASSLDLGQFCSGANVLTF
>TRBV7-3|TRBJ1-1|NA|NA
TGTGCCAGCAGCTTAGGGGCGAACACTGAAGCTTTCTTT
CASSLGANTEAFF
>TRBV13|TRBJ1-4|NA|TRBD1
TGTGCCAGCAGCTACGGGACAGGGGAGGAAAAACTGTTTTTT
CASSYGTGEEKLFF
>TRBV7-8|TRBJ1-4|few|TRBD1
TGTGCCAGCAGCTCCCTCAGGACAGGGCGTAATGAAAAACTGTTTTTT
CASSSLRTGRNEKLFF
>TRBV5-1|TRBJ1-6|NA|TRBD1
TGCGCCAGCAGTGGGGACAGCGGGGGGGGCCCCCTCCACTTT
CASSGDSGGGPLHF
>TRBV7-6|TRBJ1-2|NA|TRBD1
TGTGCCAGCAGCCCGGGGACAGTCTATGGCTACACCTTC
CASSPGTVYGYTF
>TRBV7-3|TRBJ1-2|NA|NA
TGTGCCAGCAGCTTAACCGGGCGGGAGGGCCATGGCTACACCTTC
CASSLTGREGHGYTF
>TRBV9|TRBJ1-2|NA|NA
TGTGCCAGCAGCGTAGGGAGAGACCCGGCGACCATTAACTATGGCTACACCTTC
CASSVGRDPATINYGYTF
>TRBV7-9|TRBJ1-2|NA|TRBD1
TGTGCCAGCAGCTTAGGACAGGGAGGTGGCTACACCTTC
CASSLGQGGGYTF
>TRBV7-9|TRBJ2-1|few|TRBD2
TGTGCCAGCAGCCCGTCTTTTGCGGGGGGGGACAATGAGCAGTTCTTC
CASSPSFAGGDNEQFF